This TCR beta chain comes out of a study of beta chain features in type 1 diabetes. Regarding the study as a whole: The study found moderately but significantly shorter TCRB CDR3s in all four CD4+ subsets of Type 1 diabetes patients. Sampled from patients, naive, central memory and Treg TCRB repertoires appeared more similar than those sampled from healthy donors. Insertion counts at VDJ junctions were lower in type 1 diabetes patients, who also showed more deletions there.

The investigators reverse transcribed all of the isolated RNA, so they sequenced expressed TCRB transcripts. Some clones are missing from TCRdb's copy, which holds only in-frame ones; the method was immunoSEQ multiplex PCR. There are approximately 140,000 clones in the sample; 6.9% occur only once, and around 1.3% lies in the top ten. This clone was detected a few times. Its matching antigen is unknown. This CDR3 spans 14 amino acids. Trimming cost V 1 base and J 4 bases; bases outside gene matches: 2. The germline V gene has CDR1 SNHLY and CDR2 FYNNEI. The origin of this receptor is a woman aged 25 to 39 in good health. Sequencing was performed on central memory CD4+ T cells from blood. V gene TRBV2 combines with J gene TRBJ2-5, with 8 bases that match TRBD2. The CDR3 region has the DNA TGTGCCAGCAGTGAAGACAGCGGGAGAGAGACCCAGTACTTC. Amino acid sequence: CASSEDSGRETQYF.